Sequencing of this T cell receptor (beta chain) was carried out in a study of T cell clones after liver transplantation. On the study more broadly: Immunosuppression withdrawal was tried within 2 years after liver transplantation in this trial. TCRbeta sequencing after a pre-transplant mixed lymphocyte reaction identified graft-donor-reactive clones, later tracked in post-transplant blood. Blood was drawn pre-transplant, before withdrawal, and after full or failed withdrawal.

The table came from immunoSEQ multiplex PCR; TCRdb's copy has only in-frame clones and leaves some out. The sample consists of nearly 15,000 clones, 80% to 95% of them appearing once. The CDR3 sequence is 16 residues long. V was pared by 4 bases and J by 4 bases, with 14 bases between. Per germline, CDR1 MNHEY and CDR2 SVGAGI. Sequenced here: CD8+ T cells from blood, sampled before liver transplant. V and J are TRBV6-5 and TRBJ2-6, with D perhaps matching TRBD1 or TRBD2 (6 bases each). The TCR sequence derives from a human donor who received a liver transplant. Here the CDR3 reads CASSSPGAEGANVLTF. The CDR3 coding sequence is TGTGCCAGCAGTTCCCCGGGGGCGGAGGGGGCCAACGTCCTGACTTTC.